This record concerns one T cell receptor beta chain sequence. V was shortened by 6 bases and J by 6 bases, with 14 bases between the two germline ends. The length of the CDR3 is 13 residues. CDR1 MRHNA and CDR2 SNTAGT come from the germline V gene. Authors' data handling: Quantification of nucleated cells was approximated via reference gene primer amplification. TCRdb's table, derived via immunoSEQ multiplex PCR, lists solely in-frame clones and lacks some. That table furnishes V, J and clone size, whereas the DNA furnished D and trimming. Here the sample spans roughly 350,000 clones, 70% to 90% being singletons. These data come from a study of blood T cell repertoires in COVID-19. Study information: The analysed material was cDNA or gDNA that came from T cells, B-cell-depleted T cells, or PBMCs.

The TCR was taken from a woman between 25 and 40 years old with COVID-19, enrolled during active disease. The sample was peripheral blood. This chain uses TRBV6-4 with TRBJ1-2; D gene ambiguous. CDR3 amino acids: CASRPTQLDGYTF. The CDR3 DNA reads TGTGCCAGCAGACCGACACAGCTGGATGGCTACACCTTC.